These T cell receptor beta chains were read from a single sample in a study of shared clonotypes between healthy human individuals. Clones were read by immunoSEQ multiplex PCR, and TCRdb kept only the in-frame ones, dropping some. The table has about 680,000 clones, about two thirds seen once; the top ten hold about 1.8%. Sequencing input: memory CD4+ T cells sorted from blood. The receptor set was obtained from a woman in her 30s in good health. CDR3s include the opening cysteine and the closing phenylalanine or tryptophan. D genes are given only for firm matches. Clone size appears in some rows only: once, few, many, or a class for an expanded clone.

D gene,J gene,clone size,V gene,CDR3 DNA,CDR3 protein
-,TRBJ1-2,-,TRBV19,TGTGCCAGTAGTAGCCCTCCGGACAGTAACTATGGCTACACCTTC,CASSSPPDSNYGYTF
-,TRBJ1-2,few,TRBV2,TGTGCCAGCAGTGCGGGACACAGGAATTCTAACTATGGCTACACCTTC,CASSAGHRNSNYGYTF
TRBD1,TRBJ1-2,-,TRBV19,TGTGCCAGTAGTAACTACTGGACAGGGGGCTTATATGGCTACACCTTC,CASSNYWTGGLYGYTF
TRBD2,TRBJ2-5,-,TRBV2,TGTGCCGACCGACTAGCGGGAGGGGAGACCCAGTACTTC,CADRLAGGETQYF
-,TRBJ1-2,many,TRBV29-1,TGCAGCGTTGATACAGGCCGCGGTTATGGCTACACCTTC,CSVDTGRGYGYTF
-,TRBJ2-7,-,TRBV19,TGTGCCAGTAGTTTGGGTAGGGGCTCCTACGAGCAGTACTTC,CASSLGRGSYEQYF
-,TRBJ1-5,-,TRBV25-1,TGTGCCAGCAGCCAGGGTAACAATCAGCCCCAGCATTTT,CASSQGNNQPQHF
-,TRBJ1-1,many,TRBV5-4,TGTGCCAGCAGAAATCCCATATCGAACACTGAAGCTTTCTTT,CASRNPISNTEAFF
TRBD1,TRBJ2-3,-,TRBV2,TGTGCCAGCAGCCCCCGACAGGGGCGTGCAGATACGCAGTATTTT,CASSPRQGRADTQYF
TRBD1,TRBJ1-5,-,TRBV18,TGTGCCAGCTCACCAGGAACAGGGGATCAGCCCCAGCATTTT,CASSPGTGDQPQHF